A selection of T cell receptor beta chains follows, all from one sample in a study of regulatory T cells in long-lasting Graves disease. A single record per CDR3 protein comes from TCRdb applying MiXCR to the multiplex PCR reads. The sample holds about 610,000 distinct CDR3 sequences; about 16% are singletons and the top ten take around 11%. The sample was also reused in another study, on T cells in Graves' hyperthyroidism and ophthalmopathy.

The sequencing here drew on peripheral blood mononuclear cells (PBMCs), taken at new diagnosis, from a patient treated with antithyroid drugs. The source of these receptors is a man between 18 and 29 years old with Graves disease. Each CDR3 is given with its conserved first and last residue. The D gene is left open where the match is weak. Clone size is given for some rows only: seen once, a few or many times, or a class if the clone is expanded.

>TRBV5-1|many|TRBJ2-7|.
CASSLAGDEGSSYEQYF
TGCGCCAGCAGCTTGGCAGGGGATGAGGGTAGCTCCTACGAGCAGTACTTC
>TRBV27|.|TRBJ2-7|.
CASRRGSRGPYEQYF
TGTGCCAGCAGACGGGGTTCTCGGGGGCCCTACGAGCAGTACTTC
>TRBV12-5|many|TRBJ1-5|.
CASGFGREERGNQPQHF
TGTGCTAGTGGTTTCGGGCGGGAGGAGAGGGGCAATCAGCCCCAGCATTTT
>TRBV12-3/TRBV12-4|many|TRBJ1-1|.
CASNHPWGEAFF
TGTGCCAGCAATCACCCATGGGGGGAAGCTTTCTTT
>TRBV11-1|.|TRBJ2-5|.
CVSSPRTNLETQYF
TGTGTCAGCAGCCCCAGGACTAACCTCGAGACCCAGTACTTC
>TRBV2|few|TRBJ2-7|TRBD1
CASSAGQTTYEQYF
TGTGCCAGCAGTGCGGGACAGACCACCTACGAGCAGTACTTC
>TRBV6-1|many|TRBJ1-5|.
CASSVDGGRQPQHF
TGTGCCAGCAGTGTGGACGGCGGTCGTCAGCCCCAGCATTTT
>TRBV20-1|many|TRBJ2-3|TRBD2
CSAWEGDTQYF
TGCAGTGCTTGGGAGGGGGATACGCAGTATTTT
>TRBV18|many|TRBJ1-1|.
CASSGDRGTEAFF
TGCGCCAGCAGCGGGGACCGCGGCACTGAAGCTTTCTTT
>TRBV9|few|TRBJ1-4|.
CASSAETGFNEKLFF
TGTGCCAGCAGCGCCGAGACAGGATTTAATGAAAAACTGTTTTTT
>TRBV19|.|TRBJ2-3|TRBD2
CASSWASGSTDTQYF
TGTGCCAGTAGTTGGGCTAGCGGGAGTACAGATACGCAGTATTTT
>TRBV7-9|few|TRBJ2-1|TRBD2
CASSLARLAGAFF
TGTGCCAGCAGCTTAGCGCGTCTAGCGGGTGCGTTCTTC
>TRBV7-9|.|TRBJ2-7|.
CASSPTRNYEQYF
TGTGCCAGCAGCCCGACTCGCAACTACGAGCAGTACTTC
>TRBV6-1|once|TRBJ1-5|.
CASSVHRDQPQHF
TGTGCCAGCAGCGTTCACAGGGATCAGCCCCAGCATTTT
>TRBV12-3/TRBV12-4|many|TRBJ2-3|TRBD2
CASSPPPGTSGSITDTQYF
TGTGCCAGCAGTCCACCTCCCGGGACTAGCGGGAGTATTACAGATACGCAGTATTTT
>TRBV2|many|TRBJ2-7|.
CASSRDLTHEQYF
TGTGCCAGCAGCAGGGACCTTACCCACGAGCAGTACTTC
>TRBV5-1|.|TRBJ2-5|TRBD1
CASSTGTAERETQYF
TGCGCCAGCAGCACAGGGACAGCAGAGCGGGAGACCCAGTACTTC
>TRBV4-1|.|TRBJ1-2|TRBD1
CASSQAPGGPNYGYTF
TGCGCCAGCAGCCAAGCCCCAGGGGGACCGAACTATGGCTACACCTTC
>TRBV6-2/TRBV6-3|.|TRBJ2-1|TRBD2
CASSTTSGSYNEQFF
TGTGCCAGCAGTACGACTAGCGGGTCCTACAATGAGCAGTTCTTC
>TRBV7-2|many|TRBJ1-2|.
CASSLVGWRGVIF
TGTGCCAGCAGCTTAGTTGGCTGGCGGGGAGTAATCTTC
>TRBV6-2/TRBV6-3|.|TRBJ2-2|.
CASIEGGELFF
TGTGCCAGCATTGAGGGCGGGGAGCTGTTTTTT
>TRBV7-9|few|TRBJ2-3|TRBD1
CASSRTGGGTDTQYF
TGTGCCAGCAGCCGGACAGGGGGTGGCACAGATACGCAGTATTTT
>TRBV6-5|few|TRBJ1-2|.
CASSYSTNYGYTF
TGTGCCAGCAGTTACTCGACCAACTATGGCTACACCTTC
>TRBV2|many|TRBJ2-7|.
CASGRKNPPPLPYEQYF
TGTGCCAGCGGCCGTAAGAACCCCCCCCCCCTCCCCTACGAGCAGTACTTC
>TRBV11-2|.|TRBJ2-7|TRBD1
CASSYYTGTGAAYEQYF
TGTGCCAGCAGCTACTACACCGGGACAGGGGCCGCCTACGAGCAGTACTTC
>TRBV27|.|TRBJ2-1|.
CASSNPGTQQNEQFF
TGTGCCAGCAGCAACCCCGGGACCCAACAAAATGAGCAGTTCTTC
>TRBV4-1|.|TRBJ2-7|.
CASSTDRPYEQYF
TGCGCCAGCAGCACTGACAGGCCCTACGAGCAGTACTTC
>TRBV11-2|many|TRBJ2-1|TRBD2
CASKELAGPQFF
TGTGCCAGCAAGGAACTAGCGGGACCGCAGTTCTTC
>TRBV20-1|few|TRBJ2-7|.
CSGTGETESSYEQYF
TGCAGTGGCACGGGAGAGACCGAGAGCTCCTACGAGCAGTACTTC
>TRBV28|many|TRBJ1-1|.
CATLYGNTEAFF
TGTGCCACCCTCTATGGGAACACTGAAGCTTTCTTT
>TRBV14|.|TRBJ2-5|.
CASSQDYTAGTQYF
TGTGCCAGCAGCCAGGACTACACCGCCGGGACCCAGTACTTC
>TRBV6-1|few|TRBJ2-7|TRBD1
CATSDRGAYEQYF
TGTGCCACCTCCGACAGGGGAGCTTACGAGCAGTACTTC